A selection of T cell receptor beta chains follows, all from one sample in a study of human T cells and chemical hapten exposure. From the RACE reads, TCRdb called clonotypes with MiXCR, one entry per CDR3 protein. The data contain some 90,000 distinct CDR3 sequences, 8.5% to 9% of them singletons. Sequencing was carried out using whole blood. Source of these receptors: a female donor in good health. Some clones in this sample may be carry-over from other donors' samples. Both conserved end residues are part of each CDR3. D genes are given only for firm matches. Expanded clones are given a class, and other clones once, few, many or no size at all.

TRBV28	-	few	TRBJ2-1	CASSPRGGNEQFF	TGTGCCAGCAGTCCCAGGGGTGGGAATGAGCAGTTCTTC
TRBV29-1	-	few	TRBJ1-2	CSVEEVGYTF	TGCAGCGTTGAAGAGGTTGGCTACACCTTC
TRBV21-1	-	many	TRBJ1-4	CASSKVCATNEKLFF	TGTGCCAGCAGCAAAGTCTGTGCAACTAATGAAAAACTGTTTTTT
TRBV6-5	-	many	TRBJ1-1	CASSYSRGDTEAFF	TGTGCCAGCAGTTACTCGAGAGGGGATACTGAAGCTTTCTTT
TRBV20-1	TRBD1	many	TRBJ1-2	CSANLDRGGYTF	TGCAGTGCTAATTTGGACAGGGGGGGCTACACCTTC
TRBV2	-	-	TRBJ2-7	CASSGAGAGYEQYF	TGTGCCAGCAGTGGGGCAGGGGCGGGCTACGAGCAGTACTTC
TRBV7-2	-	-	TRBJ2-5	CASSLYQETQYF	TGTGCCAGCAGCCTGTACCAAGAGACCCAGTACTTC
TRBV5-6	TRBD2	many	TRBJ2-3	CASSLVTSGSTDTQYF	TGTGCCAGCAGCTTGGTCACTAGCGGGTCCACAGATACGCAGTATTTT
TRBV2	-	-	TRBJ2-1	CASGKLEQFF	TGTGCCAGCGGGAAGCTTGAGCAGTTCTTC
TRBV12-3/TRBV12-4	-	many	TRBJ2-3	CASGPRGDTQYF	TGTGCCAGCGGTCCGAGGGGCGATACGCAGTATTTT
TRBV2	-	-	TRBJ1-5	CASSRQEHQPQHF	TGTGCCAGCAGCCGACAGGAGCATCAGCCCCAGCATTTT
TRBV6-2/TRBV6-3	-	many	TRBJ2-7	CASSRTVYEQYF	TGTGCCAGCAGCCGGACTGTCTACGAGCAGTACTTC
TRBV7-2	TRBD2	few	TRBJ2-5	CASSGLAGVWETQYF	TGTGCCAGCAGCGGGCTAGCGGGAGTGTGGGAGACCCAGTACTTC
TRBV4-1	-	few	TRBJ1-1	CASSQVRRVEAFF	TGCGCCAGCAGCCAAGTCCGCAGGGTTGAAGCTTTCTTT
TRBV6-5	-	many	TRBJ1-1	CASSTLDQTEAFF	TGTGCCAGCAGTACCTTGGATCAGACTGAAGCTTTCTTT
TRBV2	-	-	TRBJ2-3	CASNIGGGTQYF	TGTGCCAGCAACATAGGGGGTGGTACGCAGTATTTT
TRBV7-2	-	few	TRBJ1-1	CASSFRQNTEAFF	TGTGCCAGCAGCTTTCGTCAGAACACTGAAGCTTTCTTT
TRBV4-1	-	few	TRBJ2-1	CASSLRETGYNEQFF	TGCGCCAGCAGCCTACGGGAGACGGGCTACAATGAGCAGTTCTTC
TRBV12-3/TRBV12-4	-	many	TRBJ2-3	CASTMTGSTDTQYF	TGTGCCAGCACCATGACAGGTTCCACAGATACGCAGTATTTT
TRBV7-2	TRBD2	few	TRBJ2-2	CASSLSLAGTTGELFF	TGTGCCAGCAGCTTATCCCTAGCGGGAACCACCGGGGAGCTGTTTTTT
TRBV6-2/TRBV6-3	-	-	TRBJ2-3	CASSATPSTDTQYF	TGTGCCAGCAGTGCTACTCCCTCCACAGATACGCAGTATTTT
TRBV7-9	-	few	TRBJ2-6	CATLPSSGANVLTF	TGTGCCACCCTACCGAGCTCTGGGGCCAACGTCCTGACTTTC
TRBV28	-	few	TRBJ1-2	CASKIQGDGYTF	TGTGCCAGCAAAATCCAGGGAGATGGCTACACCTTC
TRBV7-2	TRBD2	-	TRBJ2-3	CASSPSGTSEILTSTDTQYF	TGTGCCAGCAGCCCCAGCGGGACTAGCGAGATTCTCACTAGCACAGATACGCAGTATTTT
TRBV5-8	-	many	TRBJ2-1	CASSLEIYNEQFF	TGTGCCAGCAGCTTGGAAATTTACAATGAGCAGTTCTTC
TRBV28	TRBD1	many	TRBJ2-7	CASSSKQGAYEQYF	TGTGCCAGCAGTTCCAAACAGGGGGCCTACGAGCAGTACTTC
TRBV6-6	-	-	TRBJ1-5	CASSYWGDQPQHF	TGTGCCAGCAGTTACTGGGGTGATCAGCCCCAGCATTTT
TRBV3-1	-	many	TRBJ1-5	CASSQRGSNQPQHF	TGTGCCAGCAGCCAAAGGGGTAGCAATCAGCCCCAGCATTTT
TRBV2	TRBD2	-	TRBJ2-7	CASSVGLEGLEQYF	TGTGCCAGCAGTGTGGGACTAGAGGGGCTCGAGCAGTACTTC
TRBV20-1	-	few	TRBJ2-7	CSASRGYVSYEQYF	TGCAGTGCTAGTCGGGGATATGTCTCCTACGAGCAGTACTTC
TRBV6-2/TRBV6-3	-	-	TRBJ2-1	CASSSVMGYNEQFF	TGTGCCAGCAGTTCGGTGATGGGGTACAATGAGCAGTTCTTC
TRBV6-6	-	-	TRBJ2-3	CASRPTRSLSTDTQYF	TGTGCCAGCAGACCAACTAGGAGCCTTAGCACAGATACGCAGTATTTT
TRBV2	TRBD1	-	TRBJ2-7	CASSGGQGGCYEQYF	TGTGCCAGCAGTGGGGGACAGGGCGGGTGCTACGAGCAGTACTTC
TRBV20-1	-	many	TRBJ1-1	CSASPSGPLMNTEAFF	TGCAGTGCTAGCCCCTCTGGGCCCTTAATGAACACTGAAGCTTTCTTT
TRBV2	-	-	TRBJ2-1	CASMSPPNYNEQFF	TGTGCCAGCATGAGTCCCCCAAACTACAATGAGCAGTTCTTC
TRBV30	-	few	TRBJ1-4	CAWSVVKKELFF	TGTGCCTGGAGTGTTGTAAAAAAGGAACTGTTTTTT
TRBV15	-	few	TRBJ2-1	CATSRDSNDYNEQFF	TGTGCCACCAGCAGAGATAGCAACGATTACAATGAGCAGTTCTTC
TRBV28	TRBD2	-	TRBJ2-1	CASREAGVVGNEQFF	TGTGCCAGCAGAGAGGCGGGAGTTGTGGGTAATGAGCAGTTCTTC
TRBV5-1	TRBD1	few	TRBJ2-7	CASSPEGTGIYEQYF	TGCGCCAGCAGCCCCGAGGGGACAGGGATCTACGAGCAGTACTTC
TRBV28	TRBD1	-	TRBJ2-7	CASSLRQGKWWEQYF	TGTGCCAGCAGTTTAAGACAGGGTAAATGGTGGGAGCAGTACTTC
TRBV5-1	-	many	TRBJ2-1	CASSLVGPAGHYNEQFF	TGCGCCAGCAGCTTGGTGGGGCCAGCGGGTCACTACAATGAGCAGTTCTTC
TRBV19	-	few	TRBJ1-2	CASSMKRGADYGYTF	TGTGCCAGTAGTATGAAGAGGGGCGCCGACTATGGCTACACCTTC
TRBV28	-	many	TRBJ1-5	CASSSQQNQPQHF	TGTGCCAGCAGTAGTCAGCAAAATCAGCCCCAGCATTTT
TRBV15	-	few	TRBJ1-1	CATSRGKQGSNTEAFF	TGTGCCACCAGCAGAGGCAAACAGGGTTCGAACACTGAAGCTTTCTTT
TRBV7-2	-	few	TRBJ1-1	CASSFTGRNTEAFF	TGTGCCAGCAGCTTTACGGGGCGGAACACTGAAGCTTTCTTT
TRBV29-1	-	many	TRBJ1-5	CSVEKGVGQPQHF	TGCAGCGTTGAAAAGGGGGTGGGTCAGCCCCAGCATTTT
TRBV19	-	-	TRBJ2-3	CASSTTDRGTQYF	TGTGCCAGTAGTACCACAGACCGAGGGACGCAGTATTTT
TRBV20-1	-	few	TRBJ2-7	CSANLGTYEQYF	TGCAGTGCTAACCTAGGGACCTACGAGCAGTACTTC
TRBV5-6	-	few	TRBJ2-6	CASSLFATPSGANVLTF	TGTGCCAGCAGCTTGTTCGCGACACCCTCTGGGGCCAACGTCCTGACTTTC
TRBV25-1	-	many	TRBJ2-7	CASRGISEQYF	TGTGCCAGCAGGGGGATATCCGAGCAGTACTTC
TRBV4-1	-	few	TRBJ1-5	CASSQDPGSGQPQHF	TGCGCCAGCAGCCAAGATCCAGGATCAGGTCAGCCCCAGCATTTT
TRBV28	TRBD1	-	TRBJ1-1	CASSLPRGRGTEAFF	TGTGCCAGCAGTTTGCCCAGGGGGAGGGGAACTGAAGCTTTCTTT
TRBV6-2/TRBV6-3	TRBD1	-	TRBJ2-7	CATKSPDREYEQYF	TGTGCCACCAAATCTCCGGACAGGGAGTACGAGCAGTACTTC
TRBV28	TRBD1	-	TRBJ2-4	CASRSTGLGKNIQYF	TGTGCCAGCAGGTCGACAGGGCTTGGCAAAAACATTCAGTACTTC
TRBV5-1	-	-	TRBJ2-3	CASSLVTAGRADTQYF	TGCGCCAGCAGCTTGGTCACGGCGGGGCGGGCAGATACGCAGTATTTT
TRBV6-2/TRBV6-3	TRBD2	-	TRBJ2-3	CASRGTSGRTSTDTQYF	TGTGCCAGCAGAGGGACTAGCGGGAGGACTAGCACAGATACGCAGTATTTT
TRBV11-1	TRBD2	many	TRBJ2-1	CASSLVLAGERFF	TGTGCCAGCAGCTTAGTGCTAGCGGGAGAACGGTTCTTC
TRBV5-1	-	many	TRBJ1-1	CASSLSPAGRDTEAFF	TGCGCCAGCAGCTTGAGTCCCGCTGGAAGAGACACTGAAGCTTTCTTT
TRBV30	-	few	TRBJ1-6	CAWSVQEGAPLHF	TGTGCCTGGAGTGTACAGGAGGGAGCACCCCTCCACTTT
TRBV7-9	-	many	TRBJ1-3	CASSRTPGNTIYF	TGTGCCAGCAGCCGGACGCCTGGAAACACCATATATTTT